The 17 T cell receptor beta chains presented below share a single source sample, sequenced in a study of identical twins. MiXCR was run by TCRdb on the 5' RACE reads, yielding one entry per CDR3 protein. In the table there are about 470,000 distinct CDR3 sequences, about 24% of which are singletons. These data were likewise used in another study, on T cells expressing NK-cell markers.

Source material: CD4+ T cells sorted from blood. These receptors were collected from a woman aged 18-29 years in good health.

This sequence joins TRBV2 and TRBJ2-1; 7 bases fit TRBD2. The ends lost 6 bases at V and 0 bases at J; junction bases unmatched: 8. Germline CDR1 SNHLY, CDR2 FYNNEI. The CDR3 covers 16 residues. CDR3 sequence: CASSYSGPSSYNEQFF. In DNA, the CDR3 is TGTGCCAGCAGCTATAGCGGGCCCAGCTCCTACAATGAGCAGTTCTTC.

This clonotype was observed a handful of times. The rearrangement joins TRBV7-2 to TRBJ2-3; 8 bases fit TRBD1. V lost 7 bases and J lost 5; bases outside the gene matches: 8. CDR3 length: 14 residues. Germline CDR1 reads SGHTA; CDR2 reads FQGNSA. CDR3 nucleotides: TGTGCCAGCATCCCAGGGGGCGCGGTAGATACGCAGTATTTT. As protein: CASIPGGAVDTQYF.

The chain carries TRBV6-1 and TRBJ2-4, with 7 bases aligning to TRBD2. V dropped 5 bases and J dropped 0; count of bases not matched to a gene: 1. The length of the CDR3 is 14 residues. Germline V gene sequence: CDR1 MNHNS, CDR2 SASEGT. The CDR3 sequence: CASSSGKAKNIQYF. The CDR3 DNA reads as TGTGCCAGCAGTAGCGGGAAAGCCAAAAACATTCAGTACTTC.

This clonotype appeared a few times. This sequence joins TRBV7-9 and TRBJ1-1; D might be TRBD1 (6 bases). CDR1 is SEHNR, CDR2 FQNEAQ, per germline (reference sequence). V gave up 1 base and J gave up 7 bases, with 16 bases separating them. The CDR3 has 15 residues. The CDR3, as DNA: TGTGCCAGCAGCTTAGAAGGGGGGGCAAACCTTGAAGCTTTCTTT. Residues: CASSLEGGANLEAFF.

As to this clonotype: An end of the junction does not agree with germline; a read error may underlie this. The chain employs TRBV12-3 or TRBV12-4 and TRBJ1-1; 8 positions match TRBD1. The CDR3 covers 14 residues. CDR3 nucleotides: TGTGCCAGCAGGGCCCGACAGGGGAGAACTGATGCTTTCTTT. It translates to CASRARQGRTDAFF.

V gene TRBV3-1 combines with J gene TRBJ2-4; TRBD2 is a possible D gene (6 bases). Germline values: CDR1 LGHDT, CDR2 YNNKEL (reference sequence). This CDR3 contains 14 residues. V was clipped by 8 bases and J by 0 bases, with 11 bases between them. The CDR3, as DNA: TGTGCCAGCGGAGGCGGGGTAGCCAAAAACATTCAGTACTTC. This sequence encodes CASGGGVAKNIQYF.

This chain joins TRBV2 and TRBJ1-1, with D tentatively TRBD1 (6 bases). V was pared by 7 bases and J by 5 bases, with 14 bases between. CDR3 length equals 13 residues. CDR1 is SNHLY and CDR2 is FYNNEI in the germline V gene. CDR3 loop: CASTRGAGTEAFF. The CDR3 region has the DNA TGTGCCAGCACCCGGGGGGCTGGGACTGAAGCTTTCTTT.

The J gene is TRBJ2-3, the V gene TRBV20-1, with D possibly being TRBD2 (5 bases). CDR1 and CDR2 from the germline V gene are DFQATT and SNEGSKA (reference sequence). Trimming took off 6 bases at V and 3 bases at J, with 19 bases between the two ends. The CDR3 sequence is 15 residues long. The CDR3, as DNA: TGCAGTGCCCGCCACGGGAACACGGGGACAGATACGCAGTATTTT. Translating gives CSARHGNTGTDTQYF.

The rearrangement joins TRBV20-1 to TRBJ1-1, with TRBD1 as a possible D gene (6 bases). The CDR3 length is 12 residues. CDR1 and CDR2 (germline): DFQATT, SNEGSKA (reference sequence). V lost 6 bases and J 11 bases, leaving 19 bases between the germline ends. CDR3 protein: CSAPSGGARAFF. The DNA of the CDR3 is TGCAGTGCCCCCTCGGGGGGGGCAAGGGCTTTCTTT.

The V call is TRBV4-1, the J call TRBJ1-5; TRBD1 aligns across 11 bases. The CDR3 has 17 residues. Trimming removed 2 bases from V and 3 bases from J; junction bases left unmatched: 6. Germline values: CDR1 MGHRA, CDR2 YSYEKL. The CDR3 region is CASSQRTGGEVNQPQHF. The CDR3 DNA reads TGCGCCAGCAGCCAAAGGACAGGGGGCGAGGTCAATCAGCCCCAGCATTTT.

This clonotype has a single count. The rearrangement links TRBV12-3 or TRBV12-4 to TRBJ1-1; D may be TRBD1 (6 bases). CDR3 length: 16 residues. Trimming stripped 4 bases from V and 1 base from J, with 16 bases between. The chain's CDR3 is CASSWRGGAWNTEAFF. CDR3 DNA: TGTGCCAGCAGTTGGAGGGGGGGGGCTTGGAACACTGAAGCTTTCTTT.

The chain employs TRBV9 and TRBJ2-1; D not resolved. The CDR3 contains 19 residues. The V gene's germline CDR1 is SGDLS and CDR2 YYNGEE. V lost 0 bases to trimming and J lost 0 bases, with 19 bases between them. CDR3 sequence (DNA): TGTGCCAGCAGCGTAGGGACGTCTAGTACTTATCTCTCCTACAATGAGCAGTTCTTC. Translation: CASSVGTSSTYLSYNEQFF.

The CDR3 here is CATGNGGSGETQYF. In DNA, the CDR3 is TGTGCCACCGGGAACGGTGGGTCGGGGGAGACCCAGTACTTC. This sequence joins TRBV15 and TRBJ2-5; perhaps TRBD2 as D (5 bases). V was shortened by 8 bases and J by 5 bases, with 18 bases between the two germline ends. Germline V lookup: CDR1 LNHNV, CDR2 YYDKDF (reference sequence). This CDR3 has 14 amino acids.

This clonotype was found a few times. The genes are TRBV6-1 and TRBJ1-5; 8 nucleotides line up with TRBD1. The CDR3 consists of 17 residues. Germline CDR1 is MNHNS and CDR2 is SASEGT. V shed 6 bases and J 4 bases; nucleotides not matched to a gene: 14. The CDR3 region has the DNA TGTGCCAGCAGACCCCGTTCACGGGACAGGCCAAATCAGCCCCAGCATTTT. It translates to CASRPRSRDRPNQPQHF.

On this clonotype itself: The junction departs from germline at one end; a sequencing error may be responsible. The rearrangement links TRBV6-1 to TRBJ2-3, with 8 bases that match TRBD2. Per germline, CDR1 MNHNS and CDR2 SASEGT. The CDR3 has 15 amino acids. CDR3 region: CASREAGDRTDTQYF. CDR3 DNA sequence: TGTGCCAGCAGGGAAGCGGGGGACCGCACAGATACGCAGTATTTT.

This chain links TRBV3-1 with TRBJ2-6, with 13 bases fitting TRBD2. With V trimmed by 6 bases and J by 0 bases, 5 bases remained unmatched. Germline CDR1 is LGHDT and CDR2 is YNNKEL (reference sequence). This CDR3 is built from 18 residues. CDR3 in DNA: TGTGCCAGCAGGACACTAGCGGGAGGGCACTCTGGGGCCAACGTCCTGACTTTC. Protein product: CASRTLAGGHSGANVLTF.

V usage is TRBV5-1 and J usage is TRBJ1-1, with D unresolved. This CDR3 has 17 amino acids. V lost 4 bases to trimming and J lost 1 base, with 20 bases between them. Germline V gene sequence: CDR1 SGHRS, CDR2 YFSETQ. The CDR3 DNA is TGCGCCAGCAGCATAGCATATAAGGTGCGTTCGAACACTGAAGCTTTCTTT. This encodes CASSIAYKVRSNTEAFF. Filled out from reference TRBV5-1 and TRBJ1-1, the complete variable domain reads KAGVTQTPRYLIKTRGQQVTLSCSPISGHRSVSWYQQTPGQGLQFLFEYFSETQRNKGNFPGRFSGRQFSNSRSEMNVSTLELGDSALYLCASSIAYKVRSNTEAFFGQGTRLTVV.